This T cell receptor (beta chain) appears in the sequencing data of a study of identical twins. This clonotype has a count of ten or more. TCRdb passed the 5' RACE reads through MiXCR, listing each CDR3 protein once. The profile covers approximately 670,000 distinct CDR3 sequences, with roughly 6% appearing a single time and 1.5% to 2% taken by the ten largest. Germline CDR1 is SGHTA and CDR2 is FQGNSA. The CDR3 contains 16 residues. V dropped 5 bases and J dropped 1; count of bases not matched to a gene: 7. The sequence was collected from a young man in good health. The specimen sequenced was naive T cells sorted from blood. This chain uses TRBV7-2 with TRBJ2-2; 7 bases are a match to TRBD1. The CDR3 DNA reads as TGTGCCAGCAGCAAAACGACAGGGAAGAACACCGGGGAGCTGTTTTTT. Translation gives CASSKTTGKNTGELFF.